Each of the 5 T cell receptor beta chains below was sequenced from the same sample in a study of spatial heterogeneity in lung cancer. TCRdb re-called the 5' RACE reads with MiXCR, one entry per CDR3 protein. The table lists approximately 49,000 distinct CDR3 sequences, approximately 5% of them singletons. The time point was: sample taken at primary tumor resection. The source was PBMCs, collected at surgery. Source of these receptors: a male donor with early-stage non-small cell lung cancer.

This clonotype has a count of ten or more. The chain uses TRBV28 and TRBJ2-3; D is unresolved. The V gene's germline CDR1 is MDHEN and CDR2 SYDVKM. Trimming took 3 bases from V and 6 from J, leaving 7 bases between them. The CDR3 is 12 residues long. The CDR3 DNA reads as TGTGCCAGCAGTTTCTTGTGGGATACGCAGTATTTT. Encoded protein: CASSFLWDTQYF.

This clonotype was counted ten times or more. The chain combines TRBV7-9 with TRBJ1-4, with D maybe TRBD1 (6 bases). The CDR3 spans 13 residues. Germline V gene sequence: CDR1 SEHNR, CDR2 FQNEAQ (reference sequence). V was cut by 8 bases and J by 4 bases, with 11 bases left in between. CDR3 sequence: CASQGTFNEKLFF. The CDR3 coding sequence is TGTGCCAGCCAGGGGACATTTAATGAAAAACTGTTTTTT.

This clonotype was observed at least ten times. The chain carries TRBV7-2 and TRBJ2-7; D assignment may be TRBD1 or TRBD2 (5 bases each). The germline V and J ends were trimmed by 4 bases and 3 bases, with 10 bases remaining between them. CDR1 is SGHTA and CDR2 is FQGNSA in the germline V gene. The CDR3 is 13 residues long. The CDR3 DNA is TGTGCCAGCAGCTCCGGGACCTACTACGAGCAGTACTTC. It specifies CASSSGTYYEQYF.

Remarks on this clonotype: A read error may be the cause here, since a much bigger clone is one base away. This chain joins TRBV5-6 and TRBJ2-6; 12 nucleotides agree with TRBD1. The CDR3 has 19 amino acids. The V gene's germline CDR1 is SGHDT and CDR2 YYEEEE. The CDR3: CVSSPTAGDRGLGANVLTF. In DNA, the CDR3 is TGTGTCAGCAGCCCTACTGCCGGGGACAGGGGGCTGGGGGCCAACGTCCTGACTTTC.

Many counts were recorded for this clonotype. V usage is TRBV18 and J usage is TRBJ2-5; D is perhaps TRBD1 or TRBD2 (5 bases each). V was cut by 1 base and J by 1 base, with 10 bases left in between. Per the germline V gene, CDR1 is KGHSH and CDR2 is LQKENI. The CDR3 has 15 residues. The CDR3 region has the DNA TGTGCCAGCTCACCACAACCAGGGACCCAAGAGACCCAGTACTTC. It codes for CASSPQPGTQETQYF.